This T cell receptor beta chain was captured in a study of beta chain features in type 1 diabetes. General study points: Moderate yet significant TCRB CDR3 shortening was seen in Type 1 diabetes patients in all four CD4+ subsets.

Expressed TCRB transcripts were sequenced, since all the RNA that had been isolated was reverse transcribed. Measured with immunoSEQ multiplex PCR; TCRdb has only the in-frame clones, and not every one. The data show hundreds of thousands of clones, 10% to 15% seen once. Trimming removed 4 bases from V and 4 bases from J, with 7 bases in between. Germline V CDR1 and CDR2: DFQATT, SNEGSKA (reference sequence). This CDR3 is built from 11 residues. Comments on this clone: As yet, its antigen is unknown.

The sample consisted of naive CD4+ T cells from blood. This receptor was obtained from a man aged 18 to 30 with type 1 diabetes. This rearrangement joins TRBV20-1 to TRBJ1-2; no definite D call. The CDR3 is CSAIIGYGYTF. The CDR3 DNA sequence: TGCAGTGCTATCATAGGCTATGGCTACACCTTC.